A selection of T cell receptor beta chains follows, all from one sample in a study of blood T cell repertoires in COVID-19. Generated by immunoSEQ multiplex PCR, the TCRdb table keeps only in-frame clones and is missing some. The sample has around 200,000 clones; 80% to 90% are singletons. Material: peripheral blood. The receptors were sampled from a woman of 80 years or more with acute or convalescent COVID-19. The CDR3 runs from the conserved cysteine through the conserved F or W. Each record gives: V gene, clone size, J gene, D gene, CDR3 protein, CDR3 DNA. D genes are given only for firm matches. Part of the rows lack a size; the others show once, few, many or a class for expanded clones.

v_gene: TRBV18
abundance: NA
j_gene: TRBJ1-5
d_gene: NA
CDR3aa: CASSPQNSNQPQHF
CDR3nt: TGTGCCAGCTCACCCCAGAATAGCAATCAGCCCCAGCATTTT

v_gene: TRBV30
abundance: few
j_gene: TRBJ1-4
d_gene: NA
CDR3aa: CAWNREEKLFF
CDR3nt: TGTGCCTGGAACCGGGAAGAAAAACTGTTTTTT

v_gene: TRBV5-1
abundance: NA
j_gene: TRBJ2-7
d_gene: NA
CDR3aa: CASSLGQNSYEQYF
CDR3nt: TGCGCCAGCAGCTTGGGACAGAACTCCTACGAGCAGTACTTC

v_gene: TRBV28
abundance: NA
j_gene: TRBJ2-1
d_gene: TRBD2
CDR3aa: CASSLLGGRPYNEQFF
CDR3nt: TGTGCCAGCAGTTTATTGGGCGGGAGACCATACAATGAGCAGTTCTTC

v_gene: TRBV19
abundance: NA
j_gene: TRBJ2-7
d_gene: TRBD1
CDR3aa: CASRNRDRGSDEQYF
CDR3nt: TGTGCCAGTAGAAACCGGGACAGGGGGTCCGACGAGCAGTACTTC

v_gene: TRBV7-2
abundance: NA
j_gene: TRBJ1-2
d_gene: NA
CDR3aa: CASSWNRSGYTF
CDR3nt: TGTGCCAGCAGCTGGAACAGGTCTGGCTACACCTTC

v_gene: TRBV27
abundance: once
j_gene: TRBJ1-6
d_gene: NA
CDR3aa: CASKEGMALHF
CDR3nt: TGTGCCAGCAAAGAGGGCATGGCCCTCCACTTT

v_gene: TRBV7-6
abundance: few
j_gene: TRBJ2-1
d_gene: TRBD2
CDR3aa: CASSLGAGGPVNEQFF
CDR3nt: TGTGCCAGCAGCCTCGGGGCGGGAGGGCCGGTCAATGAGCAGTTCTTC

v_gene: TRBV1
abundance: NA
j_gene: TRBJ2-7
d_gene: NA
CDR3aa: CTSSTRQGERYEQYF
CDR3nt: TGCACCAGCAGCACGCGACAGGGGGAAAGGTACGAGCAGTACTTC

v_gene: TRBV7-2
abundance: NA
j_gene: TRBJ2-1
d_gene: NA
CDR3aa: CASSLVGSGSYNEQFF
CDR3nt: TGTGCCAGCAGCTTAGTAGGTAGCGGATCCTACAATGAGCAGTTCTTC

v_gene: TRBV6-5
abundance: NA
j_gene: TRBJ1-1
d_gene: NA
CDR3aa: CASTSRGTEAFF
CDR3nt: TGTGCCAGCACCTCAAGGGGCACTGAAGCTTTCTTT

v_gene: TRBV5-1
abundance: NA
j_gene: TRBJ1-3
d_gene: NA
CDR3aa: CASSSGLSSGNTIYF
CDR3nt: TGCGCCAGCAGCTCTGGACTAAGCTCTGGAAACACCATATATTTT

v_gene: TRBV5-6
abundance: NA
j_gene: TRBJ1-1
d_gene: NA
CDR3aa: CASGYSGFRDTEAFF
CDR3nt: TGTGCCAGCGGATATTCAGGGTTTCGGGACACTGAAGCTTTCTTT

v_gene: TRBV10-3
abundance: NA
j_gene: TRBJ2-1
d_gene: NA
CDR3aa: CATQEGAREQFF
CDR3nt: TGTGCCACCCAGGAGGGAGCCCGAGAGCAGTTCTTC

v_gene: TRBV9
abundance: NA
j_gene: TRBJ2-5
d_gene: TRBD2
CDR3aa: CASSGRLAGGGETQYF
CDR3nt: TGTGCCAGCAGCGGCAGGCTAGCGGGAGGGGGAGAGACCCAGTACTTC

v_gene: TRBV9
abundance: NA
j_gene: TRBJ1-3
d_gene: TRBD1
CDR3aa: CASSAAGTATGNTIYF
CDR3nt: TGTGCCAGCAGCGCAGCCGGGACAGCTACCGGAAACACCATATATTTT

v_gene: TRBV4-2
abundance: NA
j_gene: TRBJ2-2
d_gene: TRBD1
CDR3aa: CASSQDRGQNTGELFF
CDR3nt: TGTGCCAGCAGCCAAGATAGGGGGCAAAACACCGGGGAGCTGTTTTTT

v_gene: TRBV6-2/TRBV6-3
abundance: once
j_gene: TRBJ2-3
d_gene: NA
CDR3aa: CASSPNSPPQYF
CDR3nt: TGTGCCAGCAGCCCCAATAGCCCGCCGCAGTATTTT

v_gene: TRBV7-2
abundance: few
j_gene: TRBJ2-5
d_gene: TRBD1
CDR3aa: CASSRGTGETQYF
CDR3nt: TGTGCCAGCAGCCGAGGGACAGGGGAGACCCAGTACTTC

v_gene: TRBV19
abundance: NA
j_gene: TRBJ1-5
d_gene: NA
CDR3aa: CASSRSGLDQPQHF
CDR3nt: TGTGCCAGTAGTAGGTCAGGTTTGGATCAGCCCCAGCATTTT

v_gene: TRBV11-2
abundance: NA
j_gene: TRBJ1-1
d_gene: NA
CDR3aa: CASSLGGAAEAFF
CDR3nt: TGTGCCAGCAGCTTAGGAGGCGCGGCTGAAGCTTTCTTT

v_gene: TRBV11-2
abundance: NA
j_gene: TRBJ2-6
d_gene: NA
CDR3aa: CASSLAPDSSNVLTF
CDR3nt: TGTGCCAGCAGCCTCGCCCCGGACAGCTCCAACGTCCTGACTTTC

v_gene: TRBV12-3/TRBV12-4
abundance: few
j_gene: TRBJ1-2
d_gene: NA
CDR3aa: CASSFGAGGYTF
CDR3nt: TGTGCCAGCAGTTTTGGGGCGGGAGGCTACACCTTC

v_gene: TRBV4-2
abundance: NA
j_gene: TRBJ2-2
d_gene: TRBD2
CDR3aa: CASSRGLAGINTGELFF
CDR3nt: TGTGCCAGCAGCCGCGGACTAGCGGGGATAAACACCGGGGAGCTGTTTTTT

v_gene: TRBV29-1
abundance: NA
j_gene: TRBJ2-1
d_gene: NA
CDR3aa: CSAGGSSGDSYNEQFF
CDR3nt: TGCAGCGCCGGAGGTAGCTCAGGGGACTCCTACAATGAGCAGTTCTTC

v_gene: TRBV15
abundance: NA
j_gene: TRBJ1-1
d_gene: NA
CDR3aa: CATSKEDNTEAFF
CDR3nt: TGTGCCACCAGCAAGGAGGACAACACTGAAGCTTTCTTT

v_gene: TRBV10-3
abundance: NA
j_gene: TRBJ2-7
d_gene: TRBD2
CDR3aa: CAISESVGGGTYEQYF
CDR3nt: TGTGCCATCAGTGAGTCAGTGGGGGGGGGAACCTACGAGCAGTACTTC

v_gene: TRBV29-1
abundance: NA
j_gene: TRBJ1-5
d_gene: TRBD1
CDR3aa: CSVVGRKWTGDKPQHF
CDR3nt: TGCAGCGTTGTAGGGCGTAAATGGACAGGAGATAAGCCCCAGCATTTT

v_gene: TRBV20-1
abundance: NA
j_gene: TRBJ1-2
d_gene: NA
CDR3aa: CSASALGEVGYTF
CDR3nt: TGCAGTGCTAGTGCGCTTGGGGAGGTTGGCTACACCTTC

v_gene: TRBV2
abundance: NA
j_gene: TRBJ2-7
d_gene: TRBD2
CDR3aa: CASSSGTSGREQYF
CDR3nt: TGTGCCAGCAGTTCAGGGACTAGCGGGCGGGAGCAGTACTTC

v_gene: TRBV15
abundance: NA
j_gene: TRBJ2-5
d_gene: TRBD2
CDR3aa: CATSRDYSREGRETQYF
CDR3nt: TGTGCCACCAGCAGAGATTATTCGCGGGAGGGCCGAGAGACCCAGTACTTC

v_gene: TRBV28
abundance: once
j_gene: TRBJ2-7
d_gene: TRBD2
CDR3aa: CASSLLGLPNEQYF
CDR3nt: TGTGCCAGCAGTTTACTGGGACTACCTAACGAGCAGTACTTC

v_gene: TRBV27
abundance: NA
j_gene: TRBJ2-5
d_gene: TRBD2
CDR3aa: CASSLRFRTSGETQYF
CDR3nt: TGTGCCAGCAGTTTAAGGTTTCGGACTAGCGGGGAGACCCAGTACTTC

v_gene: TRBV7-2
abundance: NA
j_gene: TRBJ2-3
d_gene: TRBD2
CDR3aa: CASSSPGLAATDTQYF
CDR3nt: TGTGCCAGCAGCTCGCCAGGACTAGCGGCCACAGATACGCAGTATTTT

v_gene: TRBV18
abundance: once
j_gene: TRBJ1-1
d_gene: NA
CDR3aa: CASSRTVGMNTEAFF
CDR3nt: TGTGCCAGCTCAAGGACAGTAGGTATGAACACTGAAGCTTTCTTT

v_gene: TRBV7-2
abundance: NA
j_gene: TRBJ1-5
d_gene: NA
CDR3aa: CASSLRNGGYQPQHF
CDR3nt: TGTGCCAGCAGCTTAAGGAATGGAGGTTATCAGCCCCAGCATTTT

v_gene: TRBV19
abundance: NA
j_gene: TRBJ2-7
d_gene: TRBD1
CDR3aa: CASSIARDRREQYF
CDR3nt: TGTGCCAGTAGTATAGCCAGGGACAGACGGGAGCAGTACTTC